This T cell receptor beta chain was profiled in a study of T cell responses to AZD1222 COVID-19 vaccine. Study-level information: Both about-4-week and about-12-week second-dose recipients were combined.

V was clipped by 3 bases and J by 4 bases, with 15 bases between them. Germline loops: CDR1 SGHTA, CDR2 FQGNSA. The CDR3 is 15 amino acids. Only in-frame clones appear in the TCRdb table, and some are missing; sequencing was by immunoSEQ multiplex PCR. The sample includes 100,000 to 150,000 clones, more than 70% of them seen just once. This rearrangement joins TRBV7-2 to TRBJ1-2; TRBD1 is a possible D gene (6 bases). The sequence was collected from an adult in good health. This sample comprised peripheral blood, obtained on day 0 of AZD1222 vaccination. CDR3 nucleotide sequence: TGTGCCAGCAGCTTGAGTCGGGGGGCGGCCTATGGCTACACCTTC. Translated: CASSLSRGAAYGYTF.